The entry below describes one TCR beta chain. Its specificity is unknown. The data are from a study of STAT5B mutations in CD4+ large granular lymphocyte leukemia. Whole-study findings and limits: Compared with healthy controls (2/35), patient top clones favored TRBV06 (8/27). Data were not HLA-matched across samples. Around 25% of private leukemic clonotypes occurred rarely in other patients' non-leukemic repertoires.

Libraries were prepared by immunoSEQ multiplex PCR; TCRdb keeps only in-frame clonotypes and omits some of them. Counted here are about 40,000 clones, roughly 76% occurring once; the ten biggest clones make up approximately 4%. The CDR3 has 19 amino acids. The germline gives CDR1 MDHEN, CDR2 SYDVKM. Trimming took 6 bases from V and 0 from J, leaving 24 bases between them. This chain connects TRBV28 to TRBJ1-3; the D gene is possibly TRBD1 (5 bases). The sequencing input was CD4+ T cells from blood buffy coats. The source is a human donor in good health. CDR3 in amino acids: CASSLYGVWGTPSGNTIYF. In DNA form, the CDR3 reads TGTGCCAGCAGCCTTTATGGGGTTTGGGGCACTCCCTCTGGAAACACCATATATTTT.